Presented here are 5 T cell receptor beta chains from one specimen sequenced in a study of spatial heterogeneity in lung cancer. Study results and caveats: For expanded intratumoral alpha and beta TCRs, counts tracked tumor mutation counts.

Time point meaning: sample taken at primary tumor resection. Their antigens remain unidentified. TCRdb recomputed calls from the 5' RACE reads with MiXCR, one row per CDR3 protein. The table shows about 2,000 distinct CDR3 sequences, with approximately 8.9% occurring only once. This specimen was lung tumor tissue, taken at surgery. The receptor source for this set is a male donor with early-stage non-small cell lung cancer.

In its sample, this clonotype is medium-sized. V is TRBV28 and J is TRBJ2-1, with 8 bases lining up with TRBD2. Losses at the gene ends were 2 bases for V and 14 bases for J; bases not matched to a gene: 5. The CDR3 extends over 12 amino acids. Germline assignment: CDR1 MDHEN and CDR2 SYDVKM. The CDR3 is CASSLPSGGEFF. CDR3 DNA: TGTGCCAGCAGTTTACCCAGCGGGGGCGAGTTCTTC.

By share of the sample, this clonotype is large. The chain combines TRBV16 with TRBJ1-2; the D is unclear. From germline, CDR1 is KGHSY and CDR2 FQNENV. The CDR3 has 13 amino acids. Trimming pared 0 bases from V and 2 bases from J, leaving 4 bases between. The CDR3 DNA follows: TGTGCCAGCAGCCAATCGGTGAACTATGGCTACACCTTC. Residues: CASSQSVNYGYTF.

By its share, this clonotype is medium-sized (0.01 to 0.1%). The chain links TRBV20-1 to TRBJ2-3, with TRBD1 matching 8 bases. Per germline, CDR1 DFQATT and CDR2 SNEGSKA (reference sequence). The CDR3 totals 12 residues. The CDR3 loop is CSYRQGTDTQYF. The CDR3 DNA reads as TGCAGCTACCGACAGGGGACAGATACGCAGTATTTT.

This clonotype was seen many times. The chain combines TRBV20-1 with TRBJ2-7, with D possibly TRBD1 on 6 matching bases. The CDR3 extends over 14 amino acids. With 3 bases removed from V and 2 bases from J, the gap between germline ends came to 14 bases. Germline values: CDR1 DFQATT, CDR2 SNEGSKA (reference sequence). This CDR3 reads CSASEQGLAYEQYF. The CDR3, as DNA: TGCAGTGCTAGTGAACAGGGATTAGCCTACGAGCAGTACTTC.

By its share, this clonotype is medium-sized (0.01 to 0.1%). The chain uses TRBV10-3 and TRBJ2-5; D unresolved. CDR3 length equals 13 residues. The V gene's germline CDR1 is ENHRY and CDR2 SYGVKD. Trimming left V 4 bases short and J 4 bases short, with 10 bases between. In DNA, the CDR3 is TGTGCCATCAGTGGATCCCGTAGAGAGACCCAGTACTTC. It is translated as CAISGSRRETQYF.